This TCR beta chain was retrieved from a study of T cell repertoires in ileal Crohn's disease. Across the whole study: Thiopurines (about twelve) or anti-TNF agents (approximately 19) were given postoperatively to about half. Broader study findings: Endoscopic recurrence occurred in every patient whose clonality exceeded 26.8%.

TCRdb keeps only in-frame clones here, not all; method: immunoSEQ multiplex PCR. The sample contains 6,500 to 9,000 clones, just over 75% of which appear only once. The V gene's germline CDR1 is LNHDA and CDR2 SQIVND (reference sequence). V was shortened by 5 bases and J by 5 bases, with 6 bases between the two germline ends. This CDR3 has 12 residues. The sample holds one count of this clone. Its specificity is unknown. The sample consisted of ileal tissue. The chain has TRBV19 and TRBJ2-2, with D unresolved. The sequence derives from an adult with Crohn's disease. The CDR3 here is CASSAQTGELFF. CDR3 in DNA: TGTGCCAGTAGTGCGCAAACCGGGGAGCTGTTTTTT. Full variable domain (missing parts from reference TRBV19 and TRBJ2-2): DGGITQSPKYLFRKEGQNVTLSCEQNLNHDAMYWYRQDPGQGLRLIYYSQIVNDFQKGDIAEGYSVSREKKESFPLTVTSAQKNPTAFYLCASSAQTGELFFGEGSRLTVL.